The 24 T cell receptor beta chains below all came from one sample that was sequenced in a study of cytomegalovirus exposure and HLA in healthy donors. Produced via immunoSEQ multiplex PCR; TCRdb's table is partial and in-frame only. The sample includes about 260,000 clones, about 90% of them seen just once. Sequencing was carried out using PBMCs. These receptors were taken from a woman aged 30 to 39 in good health and CMV-seronegative.

The rearrangement joins TRBV27 to TRBJ1-4; D call uncertain. Germline values: CDR1 MNHEY, CDR2 SMNVEV (reference sequence). The CDR3 runs 17 residues. V lost 2 bases to trimming and J lost 0 bases, with 13 bases between them. The CDR3 loop is CASSLAGDSPTNEKLFF. The CDR3 nucleotides read TGTGCCAGCAGTTTAGCCGGCGACTCCCCAACTAATGAAAAACTGTTTTTT.

V is TRBV6-1 and J is TRBJ2-7, with D unclear. This CDR3 has 14 residues. The germline V gene encodes CDR1 MNHNS and CDR2 SASEGT. V dropped 1 base and J dropped 6 bases, with 13 bases sitting between them. CDR3: CASSEGPNGREQYF. The CDR3 DNA reads as TGTGCCAGCAGTGAAGGTCCCAACGGGCGCGAGCAGTACTTC.

This sequence joins TRBV7-2 and TRBJ2-5; D is unresolved. Germline V gene sequence: CDR1 SGHTA, CDR2 FQGNSA. This CDR3 has 15 residues. Trimming stripped 4 bases from V and 5 bases from J, with 17 bases between. CDR3 amino acids: CASSSQVGVWETQYF. DNA of the CDR3: TGTGCCAGCAGCTCCCAGGTGGGCGTCTGGGAGACCCAGTACTTC. The entire variable domain, with the rest obtained from reference TRBV7-2 and TRBJ2-5, is as follows: GAGVSQSPSNKVTEKGKDVELRCDPISGHTALYWYRQSLGQGLEFLIYFQGNSAPDKSGLPSDRFSAERTGGSVSTLTIQRTQQEDSAVYLCASSSQVGVWETQYFGPGTRLLVL.

CDR3 sequence reads: CASSERPRDTQYF. For the CDR3, the DNA is TGTGCCAGCAGTGAAAGGCCTAGGGATACGCAGTATTTT. This sequence joins TRBV6-1 and TRBJ2-3; the D is unclear. CDR1 and CDR2 (germline): MNHNS, SASEGT. The CDR3 covers 13 residues. Trimming took off 2 bases at V and 6 bases at J, with 9 bases between the two ends.

The chain couples TRBV7-9 to TRBJ2-3, with 13 bases fitting TRBD2. This CDR3 has 15 residues. Germline CDR1 and CDR2: SEHNR and FQNEAQ (reference sequence). V trimming: 9 bases; J trimming: 0 bases; junction bases outside the gene matches: 3. CDR3 region: CASGTSGTSTDTQYF. DNA for the CDR3: TGTGCCAGTGGGACTAGCGGGACTAGCACAGATACGCAGTATTTT.

Worth noting for this clone: Because the CDR3's place on the DNA is in doubt, the DNA is left out and the CDR3 is given as listed by TCRdb. CDR3 residues: CASSFGPGTSYEQYF. This chain uses TRBV11-2 with TRBJ2-7. The CDR3 region is 15 residues in length, termini included. CDR1 is SGHAT and CDR2 is FQNNGV in the germline V gene.

The chain combines TRBV7-2 with TRBJ2-2, with TRBD2 as a possible D gene (5 bases). The germline V and J ends were trimmed by 6 bases and 4 bases, with 18 bases remaining between them. CDR3 length: 16 amino acids. The germline gives CDR1 SGHTA, CDR2 FQGNSA. The CDR3 loop reads CASRRVSGSGTGELFF. The CDR3, as DNA: TGTGCCAGCAGGCGAGTGAGCGGCTCGGGCACCGGGGAGCTGTTTTTT.

CDR3: CASRPTGWASGANVLTF. The CDR3 coding sequence is TGTGCCAGCAGACCGACAGGGTGGGCTTCGGGGGCCAACGTCCTGACTTTC. This chain connects TRBV27 to TRBJ2-6, with 7 bases matching TRBD1. This CDR3 spans 17 amino acids. V trimming: 6 bases; J trimming: 4 bases; junction bases outside the gene matches: 12. Germline V gene sequence: CDR1 MNHEY, CDR2 SMNVEV (reference sequence). Looking up the rest from reference TRBV27 and TRBJ2-6 gives the full variable domain: EAQVTQNPRYLITVTGKKLTVTCSQNMNHEYMSWYRQDPGLGLRQIYYSMNVEVTDKGDVPEGYKVSRKEKRNFPLILESPSPNQTSLYFCASRPTGWASGANVLTFGAGSRLTVL.

Comment on this clone: The sample holds other DNA sequences that translate to the same CDR3. The V call is TRBV27, the J call TRBJ2-7; D not resolved. The V end lost 2 bases, the J end lost 2 bases, and 7 bases lay between the germline ends. Germline assignment: CDR1 MNHEY and CDR2 SMNVEV (reference sequence). The CDR3 loop spans 13 amino acids. The CDR3 loop is CASSLGQTYEQYF. The DNA for the CDR3 is TGTGCCAGCAGTTTAGGGCAAACCTACGAGCAGTACTTC.

The rearrangement uses TRBV28 and TRBJ2-1; TRBD2 agrees at 10 bases. CDR1 and CDR2 (germline): MDHEN, SYDVKM. CDR3 size: 13 residues. V shed 10 bases and J 6 bases; nucleotides not matched to a gene: 6. The CDR3 DNA follows: TGTGCCACCCTAGCGGGAGAGGTCAATGAGCAGTTCTTC. Protein product: CATLAGEVNEQFF.

V is TRBV18 and J is TRBJ1-2; 7 bases agree with TRBD1. V trimming: 1 base; J trimming: 2 bases; junction bases outside the gene matches: 7. The CDR3 runs to 16 residues. Germline V gene data show CDR1 as KGHSH and CDR2 as LQKENI. The CDR3: CASSPLPRQGNYGYTF. The CDR3 nucleotides read TGTGCCAGCTCACCACTTCCCCGACAGGGCAACTATGGCTACACCTTC.

CDR3 nucleotide sequence: TGTGCCAGCAGTCTACGCGGACTAGCGGGAGAGACCCAGTACTTC. Amino acid sequence: CASSLRGLAGETQYF. V gene TRBV27 combines with J gene TRBJ2-5; 11 positions match TRBD2. The V gene end was trimmed by 5 bases and the J gene end by 4 bases; junction bases not matched to a gene: 6. The CDR3 extends over 15 amino acids. Per the germline V gene, CDR1 is MNHEY and CDR2 is SMNVEV (reference sequence).

The CDR3 region is CSVGQLTFSGANVLTF. The DNA for the CDR3 is TGCAGCGTTGGACAGTTAACTTTCTCTGGGGCCAACGTCCTGACTTTC. The rearrangement uses TRBV29-1 and TRBJ2-6; TRBD1 might be the D (5 bases). Germline values: CDR1 SQVTM, CDR2 ANQGSEA. The V and J ends lost 4 bases and 0 bases respectively, with 13 bases between them. There are 16 residues in the CDR3.

This clone was counted between two and nine times. This chain joins TRBV7-9 and TRBJ2-7; tentatively, D is TRBD1 or TRBD2 (6 bases each). The CDR3 runs to 13 residues. Germline V CDR1 and CDR2: SEHNR, FQNEAQ (reference sequence). V lost 6 bases and J lost 5, with 14 bases in between. The CDR3 region is CASRSRRGNEQYF. For the CDR3, the DNA is TGTGCCAGCAGGTCCCGGAGGGGGAACGAGCAGTACTTC.

The V gene is TRBV9, the J gene TRBJ1-2; D is perhaps TRBD1 (6 bases). CDR3 size: 14 residues. Trimming shortened V by 3 bases and J by 5 bases, and 14 bases separated the two germline ends. Germline CDR1 and CDR2: SGDLS and YYNGEE. CDR3 nucleotide sequence: TGTGCCAGCAGCGGGCTCCGGGACAAATATGGCTACACCTTC. It encodes CASSGLRDKYGYTF.

The gene calls are TRBV5-1 and TRBJ2-3; tentative D call: TRBD2 (5 bases). V was cut by 4 bases and J by 0 bases, with 24 bases left in between. This CDR3 is 19 amino acids long. The germline V gene encodes CDR1 SGHRS and CDR2 YFSETQ. This CDR3 is CASSESVVLGAGSTDTQYF. The CDR3, as DNA: TGCGCCAGCAGCGAGAGCGTGGTTCTGGGCGCGGGTAGCACAGATACGCAGTATTTT.

The chain has TRBV20-1 and TRBJ2-7, with 7 bases that match TRBD1. CDR1 is DFQATT and CDR2 is SNEGSKA in the germline V gene (reference sequence). CDR3 length equals 11 residues. The trim removed 5 bases at V and 5 bases at J, leaving 3 bases unmatched. The CDR3, as DNA: TGCAGTGCTGCGGACAGGCACGAGCAGTACTTC. This encodes CSAADRHEQYF.

This clone came up a few times. CDR3 loop: CAISEGQESNEQFF. The CDR3, as DNA: TGTGCCATCAGTGAGGGACAGGAGTCTAATGAGCAGTTCTTC. The V gene is TRBV10-3, the J gene TRBJ2-1; 7 nucleotides match TRBD1. Trimming cost V 2 bases and J 7 bases; bases outside gene matches: 5. Germline V gene sequence: CDR1 ENHRY, CDR2 SYGVKD. The CDR3 spans 14 residues.

The CDR3 sequence is CATSRGQGWETQYF. The CDR3 DNA reads as TGTGCCACCAGCAGGGGACAGGGATGGGAGACCCAGTACTTC. The chain is built from TRBV15 and TRBJ2-5; TRBD1 agrees at 9 bases. Per the germline V gene, CDR1 is LNHNV and CDR2 is YYDKDF (reference sequence). The CDR3 is 14 residues long. Germline trimming cut 3 bases from V and 5 bases from J; bases unmatched to any gene: 4.

This rearrangement joins TRBV27 to TRBJ2-3; 11 nucleotides agree with TRBD2. The V gene end was trimmed by 6 bases and the J gene end by 4 bases; junction bases not matched to a gene: 6. CDR1 and CDR2 from the germline V gene are MNHEY and SMNVEV (reference sequence). The CDR3 consists of 15 residues. The CDR3 DNA reads TGTGCCAGCAGGCAACTAGCGGGAGTGTCAGATACGCAGTATTTT. Amino acids: CASRQLAGVSDTQYF.

This chain links TRBV5-1 with TRBJ2-1; the D gene is possibly TRBD1 (7 bases). V lost 0 bases and J lost 12, with 13 bases in between. The germline CDR1 and CDR2 sequences are SGHRS and YFSETQ. The CDR3 extends over 13 amino acids. CDR3 sequence: CASSLAGGSVQFF. The DNA of the CDR3 is TGCGCCAGCAGCTTGGCAGGGGGGTCAGTGCAGTTCTTC.

This clone appeared a few times. V usage is TRBV5-7 and J usage is TRBJ2-7, with 8 positions matching TRBD2. TRBV5-7 is reported as an ORF; its role is uncertain. V was clipped by 7 bases and J by 5 bases; unmatched bases: 11. The CDR3 loop spans 14 amino acids. The CDR3 region is CASPAPSGSNEQYF. CDR3 nucleotide sequence: TGTGCCAGCCCTGCTCCGAGCGGGAGCAACGAGCAGTACTTC.

The rearrangement joins TRBV2 to TRBJ1-5; 8 nucleotides agree with TRBD1. The CDR3 covers 15 residues. The germline V gene encodes CDR1 SNHLY and CDR2 FYNNEI. Losses at the gene ends were 9 bases for V and 4 bases for J; bases not matched to a gene: 11. Here the CDR3 DNA reads TGTGCCAGTAAAGGACAGGGACTCTTAAATCAGCCCCAGCATTTT. Amino acids: CASKGQGLLNQPQHF.

The chain employs TRBV13 and TRBJ2-3, with TRBD1 identical over 7 bases. This CDR3 has 16 residues. V shed 3 bases and J 1 base; nucleotides not matched to a gene: 7. Looked up from germline, CDR1 is PRHDT and CDR2 is FYEKMQ (reference sequence). The CDR3 DNA sequence: TGTGCCAGCAGCTTTAAAGGGGGCTATCGCACAGATACGCAGTATTTT. It is translated as CASSFKGGYRTDTQYF.